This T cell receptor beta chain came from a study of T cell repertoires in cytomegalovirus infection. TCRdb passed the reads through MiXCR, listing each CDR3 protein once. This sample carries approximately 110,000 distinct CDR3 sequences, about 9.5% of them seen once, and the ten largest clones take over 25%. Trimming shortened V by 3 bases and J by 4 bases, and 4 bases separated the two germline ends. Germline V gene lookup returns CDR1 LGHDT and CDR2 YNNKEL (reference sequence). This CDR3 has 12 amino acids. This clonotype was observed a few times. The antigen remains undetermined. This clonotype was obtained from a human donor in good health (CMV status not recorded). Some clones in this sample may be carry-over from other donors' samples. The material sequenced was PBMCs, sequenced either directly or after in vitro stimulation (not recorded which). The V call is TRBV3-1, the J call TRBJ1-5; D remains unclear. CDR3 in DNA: TGTGCCAGCAGCCACGGAAATCAGCCCCAGCATTTT. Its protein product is CASSHGNQPQHF.